This T cell receptor beta chain was captured in a study of cytomegalovirus exposure and HLA in healthy donors. This CDR3 is 16 amino acids long. V lost 3 bases and J lost 4; bases outside the gene matches: 5. Germline loops: CDR1 SGHRS, CDR2 YFSETQ. The PCR had 60 Vbeta and 13 Jbeta primers. Measured with immunoSEQ multiplex PCR; TCRdb has only the in-frame clones, and not every one. Seen here are some 100,000 clones, roughly three quarters observed once, and the top ten hold more than 10%. This TCR was sampled from a woman aged 40-49 years in good health and CMV-seropositive. The specimen sequenced was PBMCs. The chain links TRBV5-1 to TRBJ2-2, with TRBD2 matching 11 bases. In DNA, the CDR3 is TGCGCCAGCAGCTCTAGCGGGGGGCCGGTCACCGGGGAGCTGTTTTTT. It is translated as CASSSSGGPVTGELFF.